This TCR beta chain was sequenced for a study of shared clonotypes between healthy human individuals. Study-wide results and limits: Incomplete sequencing of sorted subsets was indicated by rarefaction despite large depth.

Turning to this clone: What it binds is not known.

This CDR3 is built from 16 residues. Germline loops: CDR1 KGHSH, CDR2 LQKENI. Trimming stripped 2 bases from V and 0 bases from J, with 13 bases between. Genomic DNA (from each subset) was split evenly across several immunoSEQ plates. The method was immunoSEQ multiplex PCR; TCRdb's version includes in-frame clones alone and lacks a portion of them. Of around 2.5 million clones listed, 80% to 95% are singletons. The receptor's source is a man younger than 30 in good health. Some clones in this sample may be carry-over from other donors' samples. The chain uses TRBV18 and TRBJ1-2; possible D gene TRBD1, 5 bases. Sequenced material: naive CD4+ T cells from PBMCs. Documented subset: CD45RA+ positively selected. CDR3 in amino acids: CASSPMEQGANYGYTF. In DNA, the CDR3 is TGTGCCAGCTCACCAATGGAGCAGGGCGCTAACTATGGCTACACCTTC.